This T cell receptor (beta chain) was identified in a study of identical twins. TCRdb fed the 5' RACE reads into MiXCR, producing one record per CDR3 protein. Among approximately 300,000 distinct CDR3 sequences, roughly 10% were seen once, and the ten largest hold approximately 6.6%. Findings and limits, study-wide: In monozygotic twins, models underestimated the sharing of out-of-frame TCR alpha. Cross-sectional statistics, not tracking of the same donors, supported the conclusions. Out-of-frame alpha sequences common to twins were enriched for low generation probability.

At least ten counts were recorded for this clonotype. Its antigen remains unidentified. The same specimen was also included in a second study, on yellow fever vaccine responses in identical twins.

Source material: CD8+ T cells sorted from blood. This receptor was identified in a woman aged 18 to 35 in good health.

The CDR3 DNA follows: TGCAGCGTCCGACTTCCCAACAATTACAATGATGAGCAGTTCTTC. This encodes CSVRLPNNYNDEQFF. This rearrangement joins TRBV29-1 to TRBJ2-1; D gene uncertain. The V end was cut by 6 bases, the J end by 8 bases, with 23 bases between. CDR3 length: 15 residues. Germline V gene lookup returns CDR1 SQVTM and CDR2 ANQGSEA.